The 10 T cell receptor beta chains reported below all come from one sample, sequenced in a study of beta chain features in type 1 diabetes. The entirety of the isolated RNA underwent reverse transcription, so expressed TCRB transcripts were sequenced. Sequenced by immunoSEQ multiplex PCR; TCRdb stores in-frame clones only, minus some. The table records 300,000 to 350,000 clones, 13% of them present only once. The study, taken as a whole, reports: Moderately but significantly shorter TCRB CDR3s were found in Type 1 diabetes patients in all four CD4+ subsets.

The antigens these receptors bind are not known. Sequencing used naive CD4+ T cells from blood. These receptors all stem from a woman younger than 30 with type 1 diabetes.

CDR3 amino acids: CASRRTGGDSYGYTF. CDR3 coding DNA: TGTGCCAGCAGACGGACAGGGGGAGATAGCTATGGCTACACCTTC. This chain links TRBV2 with TRBJ1-2; the match to TRBD1 covers 10 bases. V was pared by 6 bases and J by 4 bases, with 8 bases of the junction left unmatched. CDR3 length: 15 amino acids. Germline-derived CDR1 and CDR2 are SNHLY and FYNNEI. Combining the CDR3 with reference TRBV2 and TRBJ1-2 gives the whole variable domain EPEVTQTPSHQVTQMGQEVILRCVPISNHLYFYWYRQILGQKVEFLVSFYNNEISEKSEIFDDQFSVERPDGSNFTLKIRSTKLEDSAMYFCASRRTGGDSYGYTFGSGTRLTVV.

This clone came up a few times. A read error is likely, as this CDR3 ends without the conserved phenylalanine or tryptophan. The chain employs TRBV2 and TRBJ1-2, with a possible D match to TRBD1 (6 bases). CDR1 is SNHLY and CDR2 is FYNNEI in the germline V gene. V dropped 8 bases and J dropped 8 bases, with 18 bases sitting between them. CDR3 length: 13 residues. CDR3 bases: TGTGCCAGCCTCAGAGGACAGACGGGGGGCTACACCCTC. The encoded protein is CASLRGQTGGYTL.

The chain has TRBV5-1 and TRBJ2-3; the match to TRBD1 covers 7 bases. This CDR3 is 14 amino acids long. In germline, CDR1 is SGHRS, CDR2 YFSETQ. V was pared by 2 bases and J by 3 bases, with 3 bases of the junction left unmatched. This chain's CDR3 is CASSFNRGTDTQYF. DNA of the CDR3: TGCGCCAGCAGCTTCAACAGGGGAACAGATACGCAGTATTTT.

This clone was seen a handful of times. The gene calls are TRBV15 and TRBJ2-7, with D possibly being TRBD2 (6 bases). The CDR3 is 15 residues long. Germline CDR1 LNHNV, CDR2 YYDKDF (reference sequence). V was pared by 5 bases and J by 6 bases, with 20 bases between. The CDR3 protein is CATSRFATGASEQYF. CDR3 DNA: TGTGCCACCAGCCGATTCGCAACGGGAGCTAGCGAGCAGTACTTC. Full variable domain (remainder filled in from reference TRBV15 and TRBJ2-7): DAMVIQNPRYQVTQFGKPVTLSCSQTLNHNVMYWYQQKSSQAPKLLFHYYDKDFNNEADTPDNFQSRRPNTSFCFLDIRSPGLGDTAMYLCATSRFATGASEQYFGPGTRLTVT.

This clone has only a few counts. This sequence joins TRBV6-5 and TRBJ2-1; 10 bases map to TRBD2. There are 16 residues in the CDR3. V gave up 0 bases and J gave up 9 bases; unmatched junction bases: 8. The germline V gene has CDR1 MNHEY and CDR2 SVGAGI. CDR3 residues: CASSYSSSGRQGEQFF. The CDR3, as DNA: TGTGCCAGCAGTTACTCTTCTAGCGGGAGACAGGGTGAGCAGTTCTTC.

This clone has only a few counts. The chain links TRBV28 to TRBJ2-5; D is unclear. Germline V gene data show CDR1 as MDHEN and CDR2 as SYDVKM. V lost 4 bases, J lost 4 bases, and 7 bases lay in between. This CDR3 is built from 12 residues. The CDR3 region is CASSWARETQYF. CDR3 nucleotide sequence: TGTGCCAGCAGTTGGGCACGAGAGACCCAGTACTTC.

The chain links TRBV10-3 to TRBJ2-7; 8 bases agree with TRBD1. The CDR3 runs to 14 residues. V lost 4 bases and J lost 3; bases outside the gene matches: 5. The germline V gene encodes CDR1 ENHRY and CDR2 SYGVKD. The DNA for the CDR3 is TGTGCCATCAGTGCGGGACAGGTGATCTACGAGCAGTACTTC. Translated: CAISAGQVIYEQYF.

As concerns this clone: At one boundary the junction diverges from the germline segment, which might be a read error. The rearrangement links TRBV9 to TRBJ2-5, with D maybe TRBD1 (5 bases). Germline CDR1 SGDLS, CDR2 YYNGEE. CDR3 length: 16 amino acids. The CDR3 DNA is TGTGCCAGCACCGTAGGGGTTGGCGGCGGCCAAGAGACCCAGTACTTC. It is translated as CASTVGVGGGQETQYF.

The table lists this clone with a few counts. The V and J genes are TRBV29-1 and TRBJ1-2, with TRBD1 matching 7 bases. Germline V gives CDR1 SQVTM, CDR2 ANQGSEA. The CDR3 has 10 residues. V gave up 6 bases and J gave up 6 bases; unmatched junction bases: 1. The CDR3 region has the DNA TGCAGCGTCGGACAGGATGGCTACACCTTC. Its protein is CSVGQDGYTF.

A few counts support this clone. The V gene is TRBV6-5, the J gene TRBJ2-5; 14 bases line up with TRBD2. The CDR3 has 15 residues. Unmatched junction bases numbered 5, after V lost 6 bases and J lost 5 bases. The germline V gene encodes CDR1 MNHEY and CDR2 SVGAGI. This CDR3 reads CASRRLAGGRETQYF. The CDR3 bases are TGTGCCAGCAGGAGACTAGCGGGAGGGCGGGAGACCCAGTACTTC.